This paragraph covers one T cell receptor beta chain sequence. The CDR3 contains 14 residues. Trimming took 7 bases from V and 7 from J, leaving 20 bases between them. Germline CDR1 reads SGHAT; CDR2 reads FQDESV (reference sequence). This sample is drawn from a study of blood T cells in healthy people across ages. Whole-study context: Template switching recovered approximately one barcoded beta molecule for every two T cells.

The second PCR ran roughly 6 to 11 cycles with a sample-barcoded 5' primer and J-beta primers. CDR3-containing paired-end reads numbering at least 2.5 million came from each sample. Using its own MiXCR run on the 5' RACE reads, TCRdb lists one record per CDR3 protein. Counted here are hundreds of thousands of distinct CDR3 sequences, approximately 25% occurring once; the ten biggest clones make up around 9.2%. In addition, the sample was reused for a study of T cells of mothers and their children. That publication notes: Thymic selection molds TCR recombination output in much the same way for related pairs as for unrelated pairs.

The chain combines TRBV11-1 with TRBJ2-7; D gene unclear. Sample: blood. This TCR was recovered from a boy aged 5-17 years in good health. The CDR3 here is CASTLVVGEGEQYF. The CDR3 nucleotides read TGTGCCAGCACCCTGGTGGTAGGAGAAGGGGAGCAGTACTTC. Using reference TRBV11-1 and TRBJ2-7 for the parts outside the CDR3, the full variable domain is EAEVAQSPRYKITEKSQAVAFWCDPISGHATLYWYRQILGQGPELLVQFQDESVVDDSQLPKDRFSAERLKGVDSTLKIQPAELGDSAMYLCASTLVVGEGEQYFGPGTRLTVT.